This record looks at one T cell receptor beta chain sequence and its context. Its antigen is undetermined. The source of the sample is a study of blood T cells in healthy people across ages. The study's findings and limits: Samples with more naive T cells showed higher observed beta diversity.

Through a sample-barcoded 5' primer and a J-beta primer mix, a second PCR was run for roughly 6 to 12 cycles. TCRdb ran MiXCR on the 5' RACE reads and lists one entry per CDR3 protein. The sample shows about 970,000 distinct CDR3 sequences, roughly half of them seen only once. Aged about 6 to 95, donors were systemically healthy Caucasians from Russia. Every sample had a minimum of 6.5 million PBMCs isolated. V was trimmed by 3 bases and J by 0 bases, leaving 12 bases between them. CDR3 length: 15 residues. Germline values: CDR1 DFQATT, CDR2 SNEGSKA (reference sequence). Source material: blood. This TCR came from a woman aged 60-75 years in good health. The rearrangement joins TRBV20-1 to TRBJ2-1; D remains ambiguous. The CDR3 bases are TGCAGTGCTAGTCTTTCCCTGAGCTCCTACAATGAGCAGTTCTTC. It specifies CSASLSLSSYNEQFF.